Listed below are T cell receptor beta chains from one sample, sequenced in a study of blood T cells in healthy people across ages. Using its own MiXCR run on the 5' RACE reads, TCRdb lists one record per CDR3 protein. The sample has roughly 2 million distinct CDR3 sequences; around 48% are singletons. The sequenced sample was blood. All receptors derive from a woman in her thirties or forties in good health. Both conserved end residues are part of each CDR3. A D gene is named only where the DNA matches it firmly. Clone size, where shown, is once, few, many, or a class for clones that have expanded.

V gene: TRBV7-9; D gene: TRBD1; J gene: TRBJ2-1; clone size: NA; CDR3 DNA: TGTGCCAGCAGCTTGGGACAGTCGAATGAGCAGTTCTTC; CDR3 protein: CASSLGQSNEQFF
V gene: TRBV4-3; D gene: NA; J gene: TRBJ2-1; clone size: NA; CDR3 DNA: TGCGCCAGCAGCCAAGATCCAGTAGGGAACGGCCACAATGAGCAGTTCTTC; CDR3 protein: CASSQDPVGNGHNEQFF
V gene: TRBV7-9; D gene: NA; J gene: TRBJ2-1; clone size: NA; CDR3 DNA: TGTGCCAGCAGCCTCCGACGAGGGGAAGAGACCCAGTTCTTC; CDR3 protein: CASSLRRGEETQFF
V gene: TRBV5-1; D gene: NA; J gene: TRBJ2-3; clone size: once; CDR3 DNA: TGCGCCAGCAGCTACGGACACCCGAGCACAGATACGCAGTATTTT; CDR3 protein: CASSYGHPSTDTQYF
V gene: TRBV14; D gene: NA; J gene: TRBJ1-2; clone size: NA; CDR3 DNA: TGTGCCAGCAGCCCGGGGACATTTTGCGGCTACACCTTC; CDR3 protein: CASSPGTFCGYTF
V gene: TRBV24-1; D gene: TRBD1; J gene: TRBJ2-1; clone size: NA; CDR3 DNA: TGTGCCACCAGTGCCTACAGGGGTGGTGAGCAGTTCTTC; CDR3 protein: CATSAYRGGEQFF
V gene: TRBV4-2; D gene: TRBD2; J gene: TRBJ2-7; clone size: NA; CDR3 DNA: TGTGCCAGCAGCCAAGAACAGCGGGGGGGTTACAATGAGCAGTACTTC; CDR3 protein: CASSQEQRGGYNEQYF
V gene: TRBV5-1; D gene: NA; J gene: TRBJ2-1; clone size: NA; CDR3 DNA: TGCGCCAGCAGCTTGTTCGGTCAGACCAGCTCCTACAATGAGCAGTTCTTC; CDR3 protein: CASSLFGQTSSYNEQFF
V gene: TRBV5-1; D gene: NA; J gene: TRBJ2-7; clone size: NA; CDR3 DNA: TGCGCCAGCAGCCCCTCTGGGAAGTACGAGCAGTACTTC; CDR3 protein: CASSPSGKYEQYF
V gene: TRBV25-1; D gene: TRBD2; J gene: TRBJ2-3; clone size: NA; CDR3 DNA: TGTGCCAGCAGTCGGAGACTAGCGGGGACCCTGGCAGATACGCAGTATTTT; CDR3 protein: CASSRRLAGTLADTQYF
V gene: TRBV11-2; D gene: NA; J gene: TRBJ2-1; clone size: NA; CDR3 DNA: TGTGCCAGCAACCGAGGCGACAATGTGCAGTTCTTC; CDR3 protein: CASNRGDNVQFF
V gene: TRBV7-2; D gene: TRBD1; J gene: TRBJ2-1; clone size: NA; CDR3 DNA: TGTACCAGCAGCTTAGGGACAGGCTCCTACAATGAGCAGTTCTTC; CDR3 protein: CTSSLGTGSYNEQFF
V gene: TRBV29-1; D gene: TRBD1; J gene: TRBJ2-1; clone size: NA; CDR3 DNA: TGCAGCGTTGGGAATTGGACAGGGAAAAACTACAATGAGCAGTTCTTC; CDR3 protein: CSVGNWTGKNYNEQFF
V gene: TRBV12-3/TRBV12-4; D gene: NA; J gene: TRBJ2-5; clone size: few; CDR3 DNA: TGTGCCAGCAGTTTTGAGGGCCTAGAGACCCAGTACTTC; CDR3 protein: CASSFEGLETQYF
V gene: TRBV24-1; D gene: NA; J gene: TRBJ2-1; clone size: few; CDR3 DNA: TGTGCCACCAGTGACTCTACCTTGGGGGGCTCGGAGCAGTTCTTC; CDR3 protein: CATSDSTLGGSEQFF
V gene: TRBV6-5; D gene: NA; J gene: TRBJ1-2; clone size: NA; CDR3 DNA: TGTGCCAGCAGTTACCCTGGTACAAGCTACACCTTC; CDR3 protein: CASSYPGTSYTF
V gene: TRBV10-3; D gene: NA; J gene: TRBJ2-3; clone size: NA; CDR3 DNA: TGTGCCATCAGTGGGTCAAGAGGATCGAACACAGATACGCAGTATTTT; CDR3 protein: CAISGSRGSNTDTQYF
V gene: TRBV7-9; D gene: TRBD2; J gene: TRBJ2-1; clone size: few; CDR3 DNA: TGTGCCAGCAGCCCTCCAGCGGGGGGGCCCCATGAGCAGTTCTTC; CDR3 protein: CASSPPAGGPHEQFF
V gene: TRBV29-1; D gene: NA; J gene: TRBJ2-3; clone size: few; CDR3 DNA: TGCAGCGCCCGGACAGCCAACTTGAGGTCAGATACGCAGTATTTT; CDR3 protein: CSARTANLRSDTQYF
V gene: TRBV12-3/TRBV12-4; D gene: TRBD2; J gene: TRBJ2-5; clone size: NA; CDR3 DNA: TGTGCCAGCAGCAAGGGGACTAGCCAAGAGACCCAGTACTTC; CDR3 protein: CASSKGTSQETQYF
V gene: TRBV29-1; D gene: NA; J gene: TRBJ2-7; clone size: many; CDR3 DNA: TGCAGCGTTGAAGGGTCAGGGGTATCCGAGCAGTACTTC; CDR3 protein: CSVEGSGVSEQYF
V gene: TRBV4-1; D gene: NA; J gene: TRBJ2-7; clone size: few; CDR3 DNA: TGCGCCAGCAGCCAAGAGGTTGCTGGCGGGGTCGAGCAGTACTTC; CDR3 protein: CASSQEVAGGVEQYF
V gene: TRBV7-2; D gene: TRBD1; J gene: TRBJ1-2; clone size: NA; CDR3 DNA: TGTGCCAGCAGCCCACCAGGCTACGGGACAGGGGGCGAGGATGGCTACACCTTC; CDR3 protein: CASSPPGYGTGGEDGYTF
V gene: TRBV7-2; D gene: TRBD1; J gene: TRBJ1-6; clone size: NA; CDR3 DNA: TGTGCCAGCAGCCTCGGACAGGTTCTTAATTCACCCCTCCACTTT; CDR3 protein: CASSLGQVLNSPLHF
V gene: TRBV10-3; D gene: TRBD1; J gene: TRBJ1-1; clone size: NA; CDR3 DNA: TGTGCCATCAGTGACGGACAGGCCCAGCTGGAAGCTTTCTTT; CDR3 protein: CAISDGQAQLEAFF
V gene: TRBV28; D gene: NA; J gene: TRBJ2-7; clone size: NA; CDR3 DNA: TGTGCCAGCAGGGGACGGGACATAGGATACTCCTACGAGCAGTACTTC; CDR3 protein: CASRGRDIGYSYEQYF
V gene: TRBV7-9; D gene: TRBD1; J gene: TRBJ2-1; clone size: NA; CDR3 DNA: TGTGCCGGGTTAGCCCTGACAGGGTGGACGAATGAGCAGTTCTTC; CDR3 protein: CAGLALTGWTNEQFF
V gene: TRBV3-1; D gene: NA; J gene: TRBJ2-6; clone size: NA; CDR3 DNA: TGTGCCAGCAGCACACCCCGCTCTGGGGCCAACGTCCTGACTTTC; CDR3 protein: CASSTPRSGANVLTF
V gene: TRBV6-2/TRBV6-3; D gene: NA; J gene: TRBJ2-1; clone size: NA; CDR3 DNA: TGTGCCAGCAGTTTCTACCAATACAATGAGCAGTTCTTC; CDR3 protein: CASSFYQYNEQFF
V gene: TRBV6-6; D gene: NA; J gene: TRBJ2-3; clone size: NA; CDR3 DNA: TGTGCCAGCACGGCGTTTGGGGCGCGGGGTAGCACAGATACGCAGTATTTT; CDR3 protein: CASTAFGARGSTDTQYF
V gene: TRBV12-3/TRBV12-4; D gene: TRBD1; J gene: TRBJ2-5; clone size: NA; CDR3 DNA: TGTGCCAGCAGTCTGGACAGGGGGCTTACGGAGACCCAGTACTTC; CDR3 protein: CASSLDRGLTETQYF
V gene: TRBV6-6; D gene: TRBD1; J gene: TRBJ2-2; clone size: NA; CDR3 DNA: TGTGCCAGCAGTCTTGGGACAGGGAGTAGCACCGGGGAGCTGTTTTTT; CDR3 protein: CASSLGTGSSTGELFF
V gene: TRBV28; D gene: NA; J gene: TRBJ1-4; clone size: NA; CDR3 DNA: TGTGCCAGCAGTTCGCGGACGTTCTCCGGGGGTGAAAAACTGTTTTTT; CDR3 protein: CASSSRTFSGGEKLFF
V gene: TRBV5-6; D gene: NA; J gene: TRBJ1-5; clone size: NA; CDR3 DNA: TGTGCCAGCAGCAACTGGTTGGGCAATCAGCCCCAGCATTTT; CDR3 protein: CASSNWLGNQPQHF
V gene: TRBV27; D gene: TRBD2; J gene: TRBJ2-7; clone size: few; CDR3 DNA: TGTGCCAGCGCGAAGCGGGGGGGCGGAGACGAGCAGTACTTC; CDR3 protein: CASAKRGGGDEQYF
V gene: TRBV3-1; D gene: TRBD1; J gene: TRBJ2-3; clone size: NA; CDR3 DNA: TGTGCCGGCAGCCACGGACAGGGGATAACGACAGATACGCAGTATTTT; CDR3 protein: CAGSHGQGITTDTQYF
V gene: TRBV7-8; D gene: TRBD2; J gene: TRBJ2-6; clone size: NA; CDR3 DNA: TGTGCCAGCAGCTGGGCCAGGGGACTAGACTCTGGGGCCAACGTCCTGACTTTC; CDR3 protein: CASSWARGLDSGANVLTF
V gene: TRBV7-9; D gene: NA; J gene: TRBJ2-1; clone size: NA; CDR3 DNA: TGTGCCAGCAGCTTAGAGGGTTGGGGGCGAATCAATGAGCAGTTCTTC; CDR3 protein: CASSLEGWGRINEQFF
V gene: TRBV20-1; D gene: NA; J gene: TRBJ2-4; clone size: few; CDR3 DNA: TGCAGTGCTCCTTTAGGGGGGGGGCTGATGGCCAAAAACATTCAGTACTTC; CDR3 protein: CSAPLGGGLMAKNIQYF
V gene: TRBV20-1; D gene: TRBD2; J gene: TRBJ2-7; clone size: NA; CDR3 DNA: TGCAGTGCTAGTTACGCTAGCGGCACCTACGAGCAGTACTTC; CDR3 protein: CSASYASGTYEQYF
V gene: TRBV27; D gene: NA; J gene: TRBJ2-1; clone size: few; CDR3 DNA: TGTGCCAGCAGTCTCACAAGAAGTGAGCAGTTCTTC; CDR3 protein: CASSLTRSEQFF
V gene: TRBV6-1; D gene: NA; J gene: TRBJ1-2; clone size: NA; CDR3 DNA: TGTGCCAGCAGTGAAACCCTTACGAGGGATAACTATGGCTACACCTTC; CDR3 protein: CASSETLTRDNYGYTF
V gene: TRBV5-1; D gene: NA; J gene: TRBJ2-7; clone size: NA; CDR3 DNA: TGCGCCAGCACGAACCCGACCTCGTACGAGCAGTACTTC; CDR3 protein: CASTNPTSYEQYF
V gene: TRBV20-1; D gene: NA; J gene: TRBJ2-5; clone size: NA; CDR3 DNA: TGCAGTGCTAGAGATGGGCGAGACTACTCCACGCGGGAGACCCAGTACTTC; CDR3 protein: CSARDGRDYSTRETQYF
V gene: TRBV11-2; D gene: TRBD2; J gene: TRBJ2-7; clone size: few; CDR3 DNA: TGTGCCAGCACCGGGGGGGGAAGGTACGAGCAGTACTTC; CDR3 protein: CASTGGGRYEQYF
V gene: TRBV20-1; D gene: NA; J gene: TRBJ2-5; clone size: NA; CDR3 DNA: TGCAGTGCTAGGGAGGGATCAGAGACCCAGTACTTC; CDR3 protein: CSAREGSETQYF
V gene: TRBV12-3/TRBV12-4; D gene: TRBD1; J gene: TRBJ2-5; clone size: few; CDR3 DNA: TGTGCCAGCAGTTTAGACAGGGGGGTCCTTAGCAAGACCCAGTACTTC; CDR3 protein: CASSLDRGVLSKTQYF
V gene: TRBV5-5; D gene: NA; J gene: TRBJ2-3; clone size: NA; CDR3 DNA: TGTGCCAGCAGCTTGCAGAGTATGGATACGCAGTATTTT; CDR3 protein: CASSLQSMDTQYF
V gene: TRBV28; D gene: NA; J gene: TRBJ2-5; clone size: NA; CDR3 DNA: TGTGCCATCAGGGAACAGCTCCAAGAGACCCAGTACTTC; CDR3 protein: CAIREQLQETQYF
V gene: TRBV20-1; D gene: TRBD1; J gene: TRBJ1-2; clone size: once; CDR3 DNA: TGCAGTGCCCCAATCCGACAGGGGGACTATGGCTACACCTTC; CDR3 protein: CSAPIRQGDYGYTF
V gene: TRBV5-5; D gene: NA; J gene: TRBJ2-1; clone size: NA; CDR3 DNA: TGTGCCAGCAGCCCGGATGGGAGCTCCCACAATGAGCAGTTCTTC; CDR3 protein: CASSPDGSSHNEQFF
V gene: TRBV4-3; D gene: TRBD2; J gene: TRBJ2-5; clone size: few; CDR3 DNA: TGCGCCAGCAGCCAGGCGGGACTAGCAGAGACCCAGTACTTC; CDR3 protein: CASSQAGLAETQYF
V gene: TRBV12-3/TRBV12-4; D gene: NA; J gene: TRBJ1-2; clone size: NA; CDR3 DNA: TGTGCCAGCAGTTACGAATGGGGAACAAACTATGGCTACACCTTC; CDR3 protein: CASSYEWGTNYGYTF
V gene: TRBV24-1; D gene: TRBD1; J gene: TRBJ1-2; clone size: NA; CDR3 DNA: TGTGCCACCAGTGACCCTGACAGGGGGCTAGGAACCTATGGCTACACCTTC; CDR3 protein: CATSDPDRGLGTYGYTF
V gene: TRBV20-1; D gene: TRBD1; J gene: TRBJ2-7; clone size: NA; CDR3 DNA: TGCAGTGCTAGAGCGGGACAGGGGACCTACGAGCAGTACTTC; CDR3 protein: CSARAGQGTYEQYF
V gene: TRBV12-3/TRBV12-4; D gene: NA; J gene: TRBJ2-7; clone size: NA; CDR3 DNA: TGTGCCAGCAGCCAACTAAGGGGGTTCTACGAGCAGTACTTC; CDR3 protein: CASSQLRGFYEQYF
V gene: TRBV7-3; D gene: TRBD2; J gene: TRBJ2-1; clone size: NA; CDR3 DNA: TGTGCCAGCGGAATGGGGGGGACGATGGGTGAGCAGTTCTTC; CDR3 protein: CASGMGGTMGEQFF